These 14 T cell receptor beta chains originate from one sample sequenced in a study of T-cell reconstitution after alpha-beta-depleted transplantation in children. This sample's TCRbeta library carried unique molecular identifier barcodes. TCRdb passed the PCR reads through MiXCR, listing each CDR3 protein once. The sample holds more than 550,000 distinct CDR3 sequences; about 10% are singletons and the top ten take about 4.2%. Sequenced here: PBMCs from the stem cell graft donor, sampled from the stem cell graft. The receptors come from a human donor who donated a stem cell graft to a child with acute myeloid leukemia.

The V and J genes are TRBV6-1 and TRBJ2-1; 7 bases are shared with TRBD2. The V gene's germline CDR1 is MNHNS and CDR2 SASEGT. V dropped 5 bases and J dropped 2; count of bases not matched to a gene: 9. This CDR3 is built from 16 residues. The CDR3 loop reads CASSRKPSGPYNEQFF. The DNA for the CDR3 is TGTGCCAGCAGTCGCAAACCTAGCGGACCCTACAATGAGCAGTTCTTC.

There are many counts of this clonotype. CDR3 region: CASSAAVNTDTQYF. Here the CDR3 DNA reads TGCGCCAGCAGCGCAGCGGTAAACACAGATACGCAGTATTTT. This chain uses TRBV5-1 with TRBJ2-3; D is possibly TRBD2 (5 bases). The CDR3 sequence is 14 residues long. Germline CDR1 SGHRS, CDR2 YFSETQ. The V end lost 4 bases, the J end lost 2 bases, and 11 bases lay between the germline ends.

This clonotype was counted a few times. The rearrangement joins TRBV5-6 to TRBJ2-1; 9 bases agree with TRBD2. The length of the CDR3 is 17 residues. V lost 0 bases, J lost 9 bases, and 13 bases stayed unmatched. Germline V CDR1 and CDR2: SGHDT, YYEEEE. The CDR3 sequence: CASSLAEVGGRDLEQFF. In DNA form, the CDR3 reads TGTGCCAGCAGCTTGGCCGAGGTTGGCGGGAGGGATCTTGAGCAGTTCTTC.

This clonotype turned up a few times. In nucleotides, the CDR3 is TGTGCCACCAGTGATTTGGGGACAGACAATGGCTACACCTTC. Translation gives CATSDLGTDNGYTF. V gene TRBV24-1 combines with J gene TRBJ1-2; TRBD1 matches at 7 bases. The ends lost 0 bases at V and 6 bases at J; junction bases unmatched: 3. The CDR3 has 14 amino acids. Germline CDR1 KGHDR, CDR2 SFDVKD.

This clonotype was counted only a few times. The chain couples TRBV5-1 to TRBJ2-7; 7 positions agree with TRBD1. Germline V gene lookup returns CDR1 SGHRS and CDR2 YFSETQ. The length of the CDR3 is 15 residues. The V segment lost 4 bases and the J segment 0 bases; nucleotides outside the gene matches: 7. CDR3: CASSPKGALSYEQYF. As DNA, the CDR3 is TGCGCCAGCAGCCCTAAGGGGGCCCTCTCCTACGAGCAGTACTTC. The entire variable domain, with the rest obtained from reference TRBV5-1 and TRBJ2-7, is as follows: KAGVTQTPRYLIKTRGQQVTLSCSPISGHRSVSWYQQTPGQGLQFLFEYFSETQRNKGNFPGRFSGRQFSNSRSEMNVSTLELGDSALYLCASSPKGALSYEQYFGPGTRLTVT.

V and J are TRBV3-1 and TRBJ2-1, with a tentative D call TRBD2 (6 bases). The CDR3 runs 14 residues. Germline CDR1 is LGHDT and CDR2 is YNNKEL (reference sequence). With 0 bases removed from V and 9 bases from J, the gap between germline ends came to 12 bases. In DNA, the CDR3 is TGTGCCAGCAGCCAAGAGTTACTAGCAGGTGAGCAGTTCTTC. Translated: CASSQELLAGEQFF.

This clonotype was picked up many times. The V call is TRBV14, the J call TRBJ1-2, with a weak D call TRBD1 (6 bases). Trimming took 0 bases from V and 4 from J, leaving 15 bases between them. Germline V gene lookup returns CDR1 SGHDN and CDR2 FVKESK. The CDR3 consists of 16 residues. CDR3 in DNA: TGTGCCAGCAGCCAAGATTCTGTTGTGGGGGCCTATGGCTACACCTTC. Protein: CASSQDSVVGAYGYTF.

The chain combines TRBV28 with TRBJ2-1; D is possibly TRBD1 (6 bases). This CDR3 contains 20 residues. Trimming stripped 5 bases from V and 0 bases from J, with 26 bases between. Germline V gives CDR1 MDHEN, CDR2 SYDVKM. The DNA for the CDR3 is TGTGCCAGCAGTCTCCCGGAGAGGGGGTGGTCTCTCCTCTCCTACAATGAGCAGTTCTTC. Protein: CASSLPERGWSLLSYNEQFF.

The rearrangement joins TRBV27 to TRBJ2-1; D unresolved. Deletions cut 5 bases from V and 10 bases from J, with 15 bases between. From germline, CDR1 is MNHEY and CDR2 SMNVEV (reference sequence). The CDR3 spans 13 residues. The CDR3 spells CASSPRMTLEQFF. CDR3 coding DNA: TGTGCCAGCAGTCCTCGGATGACTTTAGAGCAGTTCTTC.

In its sample, this clonotype was seen many times. The V gene is TRBV20-1, the J gene TRBJ2-5; 11 bases agree with TRBD2. Germline CDR1 DFQATT, CDR2 SNEGSKA (reference sequence). The CDR3 length is 15 residues. V dropped 5 bases and J dropped 2; count of bases not matched to a gene: 7. Here the CDR3 DNA reads TGCAGTGCTTCTCAACGACTAGCGGGACAAGAGACCCAGTACTTC. Its translation: CSASQRLAGQETQYF.

This clonotype showed up many times. The chain carries TRBV5-1 and TRBJ1-5, with TRBD1 as a possible D gene (5 bases). V was cut by 1 base and J by 1 base, with 12 bases left in between. The CDR3 has 16 amino acids. The germline V gene has CDR1 SGHRS and CDR2 YFSETQ. The CDR3 sequence: CASSLLPGRSNQPQHF. In DNA form, the CDR3 reads TGCGCCAGCAGCTTGCTCCCAGGGCGAAGCAATCAGCCCCAGCATTTT.

This clonotype was observed a few times. The rearrangement joins TRBV28 to TRBJ2-3; D might be TRBD2 (6 bases). Per germline, CDR1 MDHEN and CDR2 SYDVKM. The CDR3 spans 20 residues. The V end lost 4 bases, the J end lost 1 base, and 27 bases lay between the germline ends. The CDR3 region has the DNA TGTGCCAGCAGTTCCGGGGCCGGGCATCCCGGCTCTAGCGGCACAGATACGCAGTATTTT. It codes for CASSSGAGHPGSSGTDTQYF.

The sample holds many counts of this clonotype. This chain joins TRBV25-1 and TRBJ2-3; D uncertain. With 3 bases removed from V and 2 bases from J, the gap between germline ends came to 12 bases. Germline lookup yields CDR1 MGHDK and CDR2 SYGVNS. This CDR3 contains 15 residues. Written as DNA, the CDR3 is TGTGCCAGCAGTGATCAACTGGGGATCACAGATACGCAGTATTTT. The encoded protein is CASSDQLGITDTQYF.

This chain uses TRBV7-9 with TRBJ2-2; the D is unclear. Looked up from germline, CDR1 is SEHNR and CDR2 is FQNEAQ (reference sequence). The CDR3 spans 15 residues. V lost 5 bases to trimming and J lost 0 bases, with 10 bases between them. The CDR3: CASSPTESNTGELFF. The CDR3 DNA reads TGTGCCAGCAGCCCTACTGAATCGAACACCGGGGAGCTGTTTTTT.